The 16 T cell receptor beta chains below come from one sample, sequenced in a study of blood T cells in healthy people across ages. Combining a sample-barcoded 5' primer with a J-beta primer mix, a second PCR ran for roughly 6 to 12 cycles. TCRdb fed the 5' RACE reads into MiXCR, producing one record per CDR3 protein. Of 700,000 to 850,000 distinct CDR3 sequences in the sample, 53% were seen once. Sequencing was done on a sample of blood. The receptors originated from a man aged 80 or over in good health.

This clonotype came up once. This rearrangement joins TRBV28 to TRBJ1-1; D might be TRBD1 (5 bases). Germline-derived CDR1 and CDR2 are MDHEN and SYDVKM. V was clipped by 5 bases and J by 4 bases, with 14 bases between them. This CDR3 spans 14 amino acids. The CDR3 DNA reads as TGTGCCAGCAGTCCTCGGGGGTCAGGCACTGAAGCTTTCTTT. This encodes CASSPRGSGTEAFF. The whole variable domain, remainder taken from reference TRBV28 and TRBJ1-1, is DVKVTQSSRYLVKRTGEKVFLECVQDMDHENMFWYRQDPGLGLRLIYFSYDVKMKEKGDIPEGYSVSREKKERFSLILESASTNQTSMYLCASSPRGSGTEAFFGQGTRLTVV.

The rearrangement uses TRBV2 and TRBJ1-5, with D possibly TRBD1 on 5 matching bases. The CDR3 is 13 residues long. CDR1 is SNHLY and CDR2 is FYNNEI in the germline V gene. The germline V and J ends were trimmed by 7 bases and 7 bases, with 14 bases remaining between them. This chain's CDR3 is CASMVGEEQPQHF. CDR3 DNA sequence: TGTGCCAGCATGGTAGGGGAGGAGCAGCCCCAGCATTTT. Variable domain in full (rest from reference TRBV2 and TRBJ1-5): EPEVTQTPSHQVTQMGQEVILRCVPISNHLYFYWYRQILGQKVEFLVSFYNNEISEKSEIFDDQFSVERPDGSNFTLKIRSTKLEDSAMYFCASMVGEEQPQHFGDGTRLSIL.

This chain uses TRBV20-1 with TRBJ2-7, with 8 positions matching TRBD1. Unmatched junction bases numbered 1, after V lost 1 base and J lost 5 bases. Germline CDR1 reads DFQATT; CDR2 reads SNEGSKA (reference sequence). The length of the CDR3 is 12 residues. The CDR3 nucleotides read TGCAGTGCTAGAGCGGACAGGGACGAGCAGTACTTC. Its translation: CSARADRDEQYF.

This rearrangement joins TRBV20-1 to TRBJ1-6, with TRBD1 as a possible D gene (5 bases). This CDR3 has 16 residues. The ends were cut back, 0 bases at V and 7 bases at J, with 16 bases in the middle. The germline CDR1 and CDR2 sequences are DFQATT and SNEGSKA (reference sequence). The CDR3: CSAREGGALRNSPLHF. CDR3 in DNA: TGCAGTGCTAGAGAGGGAGGGGCCTTGCGGAATTCACCCCTCCACTTT.

The V and J genes are TRBV28 and TRBJ2-5; D gene ambiguous. Germline assignment: CDR1 MDHEN and CDR2 SYDVKM. The CDR3 contains 12 residues. V dropped 4 bases and J dropped 11 bases, with 14 bases sitting between them. The CDR3 nucleotides read TGTGCCAGCAGTTCCCCCGTAGTGGTTCAGTACTTC. Translating it yields CASSSPVVVQYF.

The sample holds a few counts of this clonotype. V is TRBV7-9 and J is TRBJ2-7; D perhaps matches TRBD2 (5 bases). Between the trimmed V and J ends, which lost 8 bases and 0 bases, there was a span of 14 bases. Looked up from germline, CDR1 is SEHNR and CDR2 is FQNEAQ (reference sequence). This CDR3 contains 14 residues. The CDR3 bases are TGTGCCAGCCGAGCGAGTGCGGGCTCCTACGAGCAGTACTTC. Translation: CASRASAGSYEQYF.

This clonotype has just a few counts. The J gene is TRBJ2-1, the V gene TRBV27; possibly TRBD1 for D (6 bases). The CDR3 has 15 amino acids. Germline values: CDR1 MNHEY, CDR2 SMNVEV (reference sequence). Trimming took 2 bases from V and 7 from J, leaving 15 bases between them. The DNA for the CDR3 is TGTGCCAGCAGTTTAACAGGGCGACGTTGGAATGAGCAGTTCTTC. Its protein is CASSLTGRRWNEQFF.

In this sample, this clonotype turned up a few times. The chain has TRBV4-1 and TRBJ1-2, with TRBD1 matching over 12 bases. The CDR3 is 18 residues long. The V gene end was trimmed by 4 bases and the J gene end by 3 bases; junction bases not matched to a gene: 12. The V gene's germline CDR1 is MGHRA and CDR2 YSYEKL. CDR3 region: CASSLDRDRGPVDYGYTF. CDR3 sequence (DNA): TGCGCCAGCAGCCTTGACCGGGACAGGGGGCCTGTTGACTATGGCTACACCTTC.

A remark on this clonotype: One end of the junction is discordant with germline, which a read error may explain. The chain has TRBV20-1 and TRBJ2-7, with D uncertain. The end of the DNA is better explained by TRBJ2-4, so the J call may be wrong. Germline V gene data show CDR1 as DFQATT and CDR2 as SNEGSKA (reference sequence). The CDR3 has 17 amino acids. CDR3 loop: CSARDRPAGLAKNIQYF. CDR3 nucleotide sequence: TGCAGCGCTAGAGATCGGCCAGCAGGCCTAGCCAAAAACATTCAGTACTTC.

The CDR3 reads CASSLRLQAGGPEYAYF. Written as DNA, the CDR3 is TGTGCCAGCAGCTTACGTCTCCAGGCGGGAGGGCCGGAATACGCGTATTTT. V is TRBV7-8 and J is TRBJ2-3; 9 nucleotides align to TRBD2. V lost 2 bases, J lost 14 bases, and 20 bases stayed unmatched. CDR1 is SGHVS, CDR2 FQNEAQ, per germline. The CDR3 runs 17 residues.

V is TRBV6-1 and J is TRBJ2-2; 8 nucleotides match TRBD1. This CDR3 has 15 residues. The J segment lost 4 bases and the V segment lost 3 bases, leaving 4 bases of the junction unmatched. CDR1 and CDR2 (germline): MNHNS, SASEGT. The CDR3 reads CASSDRGRITGELFF. Written as DNA, the CDR3 is TGTGCCAGCAGTGACAGGGGGCGAATCACCGGGGAGCTGTTTTTT.

The V gene is TRBV7-9, the J gene TRBJ1-5; the D gene is possibly TRBD1 (6 bases). The ends were cut back, 5 bases at V and 5 bases at J, with 10 bases in the middle. The CDR3 spans 13 residues. Germline CDR1 and CDR2: SEHNR and FQNEAQ (reference sequence). CDR3 coding DNA: TGTGCCAGCAGCCAACGGACAGATCAGCCCCAGCATTTT. This encodes CASSQRTDQPQHF.

This chain connects TRBV5-1 to TRBJ2-7; D remains unclear. CDR1 is SGHRS and CDR2 is YFSETQ in the germline V gene. The CDR3 runs 15 residues. V lost 4 bases and J 3 bases, leaving 17 bases between the germline ends. CDR3 DNA sequence: TGCGCCAGCAGCCCCGAGCTCGTCCCGAACTACGAGCAGTACTTC. The encoded protein is CASSPELVPNYEQYF.

The V call is TRBV2, the J call TRBJ2-1; 11 positions agree with TRBD1. CDR1 is SNHLY and CDR2 is FYNNEI in the germline V gene. V shed 6 bases, J shed 6 bases, and the junction held 7 bases outside the gene matches. This CDR3 contains 15 residues. The CDR3 loop is CASSGTGGVFNEQFF. As DNA, the CDR3 is TGTGCCAGCAGCGGGACAGGGGGAGTTTTCAATGAGCAGTTCTTC.

The J gene is TRBJ2-7, the V gene TRBV10-3, with 7 nucleotides matching TRBD2. The J call may be in error: the DNA end matches TRBJ2-5 better. Germline V CDR1 and CDR2: ENHRY, SYGVKD. The CDR3 totals 13 residues. CDR3 in DNA: TGTGCCATCACGGGGGGATTGGAGGAGACCCAGTACTTC. Its translation is CAITGGLEETQYF.

This clonotype turned up a few times. V usage is TRBV6-1 and J usage is TRBJ1-6; 7 bases line up with TRBD1. Unmatched junction bases numbered 8, after V lost 8 bases and J lost 10 bases. Germline V gives CDR1 MNHNS, CDR2 SASEGT. CDR3 length equals 13 residues. The DNA for the CDR3 is TGTGCCAGCCGAGACAGGGAACCCTCACCCCTCCACTTT. Amino acid sequence: CASRDREPSPLHF.